A single T cell receptor beta chain is shown here with its context. Other DNA sequences of this sample code for an identical CDR3. Donors were healthy HIV-negative adults without recently reported acute infections or vaccinations. The data were taken from a study of shared clonotypes between healthy human individuals. The CDR3 consists of 13 residues. The V gene's germline CDR1 is MGHRA and CDR2 YSYEKL. Trimming removed 0 bases at V and 4 bases at J, with 4 bases between. In replicate PCRs of sorted subsets, 150 to 200 ng DNA, about 30,000 T cell genomes, was used. Using immunoSEQ multiplex PCR, the repertoire was profiled, and TCRdb retains in-frame clones only, with some absent. The sample carries over a million clones, 70% to 80% recorded once.

The origin of this receptor is a man aged 18 to 29 in good health. Some clones in this sample may be carry-over from other donors' samples. The material sequenced was memory CD4+ T cells from PBMCs. Subset here: CD45RA-negative fraction. The genes are TRBV4-1 and TRBJ2-1; unclear D gene. CDR3 region: CASSQDSYNEQFF. The CDR3 coding sequence is TGCGCCAGCAGCCAAGATTCTTACAATGAGCAGTTCTTC.